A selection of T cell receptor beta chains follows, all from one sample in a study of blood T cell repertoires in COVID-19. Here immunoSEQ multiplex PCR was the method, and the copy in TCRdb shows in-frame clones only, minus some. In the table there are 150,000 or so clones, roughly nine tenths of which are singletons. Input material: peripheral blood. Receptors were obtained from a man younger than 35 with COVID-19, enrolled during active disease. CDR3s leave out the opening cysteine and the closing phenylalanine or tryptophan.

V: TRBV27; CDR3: ASSFGHMLNYGYT
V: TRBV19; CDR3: ASSPAGGSYEQY
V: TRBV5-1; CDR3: ASSLDGGSNQPQH
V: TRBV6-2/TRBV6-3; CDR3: ASSPLGQGLSYEQY
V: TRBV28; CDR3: ASRDRGAILMNTEAF
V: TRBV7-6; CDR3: ASSSWTSGRTDTQY
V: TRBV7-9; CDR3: ASSPRTGATEAF
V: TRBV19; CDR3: ASSITSHSNQPQH
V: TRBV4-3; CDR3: ASSQEEGMETTGNTIY
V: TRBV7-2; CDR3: ASRQPWAADYGYT
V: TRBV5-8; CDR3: ASSHRGARTDTQY
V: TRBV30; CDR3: AWSVEGTSPHSEQF
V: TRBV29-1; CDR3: SVGGTSGPYNEQF
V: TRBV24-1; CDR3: ATSEKTGARAREQF
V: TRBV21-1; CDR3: ASSLYGTGTDPYEQY
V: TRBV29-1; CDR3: SVEVSTSETGELF
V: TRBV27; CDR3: ASSFSGSPYEQY
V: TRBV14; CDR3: ASSQRAKNGYT
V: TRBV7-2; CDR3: ASSVSGFSSYEQY
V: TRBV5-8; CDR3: ASSLEQGRTTEAF
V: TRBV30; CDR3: AWSVEWASYGYT
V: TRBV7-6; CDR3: ASSLLGGGAYNEQF
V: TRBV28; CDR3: ASSFQGASGETQY
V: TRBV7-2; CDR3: ASTRASGTDYNEQF
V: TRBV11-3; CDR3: ASSRGGEQY
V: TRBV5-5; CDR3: ASSLRTSGRVNTGELF
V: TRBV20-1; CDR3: SASTDSPYNEQF
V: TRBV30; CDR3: AYATGNLYTQPQH
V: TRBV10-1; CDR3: ASSEGLGPGYEQY
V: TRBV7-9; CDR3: ASSRRGQSYEQY
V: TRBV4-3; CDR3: ASSQVGSGREREQF
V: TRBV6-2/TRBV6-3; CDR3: ASSTRQETQY
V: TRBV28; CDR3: ASTQPGQGLNEQY